Following are 10 T cell receptor beta chains from one sample sequenced in a study of identical twins. TCRdb re-analysed the 5' RACE reads in MiXCR, keeping a single row per CDR3 protein. Of 400,000 to 550,000 distinct CDR3 sequences detected, 20% to 30% appear once; the ten largest clones hold just under 3%. This sample also belongs to another study, concerning T cells expressing NK-cell markers.

Material: CD4+ T cells sorted from blood. The receptors shown here come from a woman aged 18-29 years in good health.

This clonotype was counted only a few times. The chain combines TRBV19 with TRBJ1-2; D is undetermined. The CDR3 sequence is 12 residues long. Trimming took off 7 bases at V and 8 bases at J, with 14 bases between the two ends. Looked up from germline, CDR1 is LNHDA and CDR2 is SQIVND (reference sequence). As DNA, the CDR3 is TGTGCCAGTACCCTGGACCGCGGGGGCTACACCTTC. It codes for CASTLDRGGYTF.

This chain uses TRBV20-1 with TRBJ1-3, with 9 bases matching TRBD1. Germline CDR1 and CDR2: DFQATT and SNEGSKA (reference sequence). The V gene end was trimmed by 5 bases and the J gene end by 1 base; junction bases not matched to a gene: 6. This CDR3 comprises 15 residues. CDR3 in amino acids: CSAGDRAVSGNTIYF. CDR3 in DNA: TGCAGTGCTGGGGACAGGGCAGTTTCTGGAAACACCATATATTTT.

The rearrangement joins TRBV3-1 to TRBJ2-1; 9 bases are a match to TRBD2. From germline, CDR1 is LGHDT and CDR2 YNNKEL (reference sequence). CDR3 length: 15 residues. V lost 4 bases and J lost 6; bases outside the gene matches: 7. CDR3 in DNA: TGTGCCAGCAGCCCCCGAGGGACTAGCACCAATGAGCAGTTCTTC. Protein: CASSPRGTSTNEQFF.

This chain joins TRBV7-8 and TRBJ1-1; the D is unclear. This CDR3 region has 13 residues. Germline V gene lookup returns CDR1 SGHVS and CDR2 FQNEAQ. Between the trimmed V and J ends, which lost 1 base and 5 bases, there was a span of 8 bases. DNA of the CDR3: TGTGCCAGCAGCTTAGGGGCTTGGACTGAAGCTTTCTTT. It codes for CASSLGAWTEAFF.

This clonotype was observed a handful of times. The J gene is TRBJ1-2, the V gene TRBV9; no firm D call. The V end lost 2 bases, the J end lost 5 bases, and 13 bases lay between the germline ends. Germline V lookup: CDR1 SGDLS, CDR2 YYNGEE. This CDR3 region has 14 residues. CDR3 nucleotide sequence: TGTGCCAGCAGCGTTGGTGTGGCCGAATATGGCTACACCTTC. This gives the protein CASSVGVAEYGYTF. Complete variable domain (other parts from reference TRBV9 and TRBJ1-2): DSGVTQTPKHLITATGQRVTLRCSPRSGDLSVYWYQQSLDQGLQFLIQYYNGEERAKGNILERFSAQQFPDLHSELNLSSLELGDSALYFCASSVGVAEYGYTFGSGTRLTVV.

This clonotype was counted a few times. The V call is TRBV18, the J call TRBJ2-5; D might be TRBD1 or TRBD2, each matching 5 bases. The germline gives CDR1 KGHSH, CDR2 LQKENI. The V gene lost 1 base and the J gene lost 4 bases, with 13 bases spanning the gap. This CDR3 has 15 amino acids. The CDR3, as DNA: TGTGCCAGCTCACCACTCACGGGGCCTGGAGAGACCCAGTACTTC. Translated: CASSPLTGPGETQYF.

This clonotype was observed a handful of times. The rearrangement uses TRBV3-1 and TRBJ2-5; perhaps TRBD1 as D (5 bases). V lost 4 bases, J lost 1 base, and 13 bases lay in between. Germline CDR1 and CDR2: LGHDT and YNNKEL (reference sequence). This CDR3 has 15 residues. In nucleotides, the CDR3 is TGTGCCAGCAGCCTTTTCTGGGGCCCCCAAGAGACCCAGTACTTC. It yields the protein CASSLFWGPQETQYF.

This clonotype was counted only a few times. The V call is TRBV6-6, the J call TRBJ1-2; 10 positions agree with TRBD1. CDR1 MNHNY and CDR2 SVGAGI come from the germline V gene (reference sequence). The CDR3 sequence is 11 residues long. V was pared by 10 bases and J by 8 bases, with 4 bases of the junction left unmatched. The chain's CDR3 is CATSTGGGYTF. CDR3 sequence (DNA): TGTGCCACCTCGACAGGGGGCGGCTACACCTTC.

This clonotype was counted a few times. The CDR3 loop reads CATRQGAAGELFF. For the CDR3, the DNA is TGTGCCACGAGACAGGGGGCCGCCGGGGAGCTGTTTTTT. The chain links TRBV10-3 to TRBJ2-2; 10 nucleotides align to TRBD1. CDR3 length: 13 residues. V lost 10 bases to trimming and J lost 6 bases; unmatched junction nucleotides: 5. Germline loops: CDR1 ENHRY, CDR2 SYGVKD.

This clonotype has more than one count but fewer than ten. The chain recombines TRBV4-1 with TRBJ2-2; no definite D call. Trimming pared 1 base from V and 4 bases from J, leaving 16 bases between. The CDR3 spans 17 residues. Per germline, CDR1 MGHRA and CDR2 YSYEKL. CDR3 protein: CASSQGTAIKRTGELFF. The CDR3 DNA follows: TGCGCCAGCAGCCAAGGAACGGCGATAAAGCGCACCGGGGAGCTGTTTTTT.